This TCR beta chain was retrieved from a study of T cells in Graves' hyperthyroidism and ophthalmopathy (dated by TCRdb to about 2019). As for the study more broadly: Peripheral blood samples were taken at initial diagnosis, before any treatment was given. TCR V-J signatures able to tell the groups apart were searched for in a discovery cohort of more than 90 patients, of whom more than 40 had Graves' ophthalmopathy and around 58 had stable Graves' hyperthyroidism. Prospective prediction of ophthalmopathy was tested in an independent validation cohort of 18 hyperthyroidism patients and around 16 patients who later progressed to ophthalmopathy. The 100 discovery patients were randomly divided into training and test sets at a 7:3 ratio. In about six Graves' hyperthyroidism patients, the study also compared T-cell repertoires from thyroid tissue with T-cell repertoires from blood. Following sampling, methimazole starting at 30 mg daily was given to hyperthyroidism patients, and high-dose intravenous methylprednisolone was given to ophthalmopathy patients. TCR Vbeta CDR3 sequencing of 130 to 150 peripheral blood samples (approximately 44 ophthalmopathy, about 80 hyperthyroidism and roughly 17 progressor patients) is reported in the paper.

TCR beta CDR3 regions were amplified from RNA transcripts. For the first round of RT-PCR on the TCR CDR3, the HTBI primer set was used together with the Qiagen OneStep RT-PCR kit. A second multiplex PCR round built the libraries, followed by size selection and purification. The libraries were sequenced on an Illumina HiSeq2000 using paired-end 100 bp reads. The original methods were these. Raw data were processed with SOAPnuke, discarding reads with adapters, uncalled bases, mean Phred below 15, or no exact constant-primer or identifier match. COPE v1.2.5 was used to merge high-quality paired reads, and clonotypes were defined as unique nucleotide sequences. Clonotypes were aligned to IMGT TRBV, TRBD and TRBJ reference segments using MiTCR v1.1. The analysis was restricted to V-J combinations with a frequency above 0.0001, which together covered 99% to 99.2% of the repertoires. The TCS score was defined as the ratio of F50 (clonal expansion) to E x V (chaos), calculated using BLOSUM62-based TCRdist between CDR3 peptides within each V-J. Welch's t-statistics and random forest reduced roughly 500 V-J features to fewer than 15, which were used in a naive Bayes classifier (R e1071). The public sequencing data were trimmed at Q25 with fastp and processed into clonotypes with MiXCR by TCRdb, which kept only in-frame beta chains. Under each unique CDR3 protein, matching rows form one entry showing the most common genes and DNA. Here the V and J calls rest on TCRdb's processing, not on the authors' analysis. This sample lists some 380,000 distinct CDR3 sequences; about 13% were detected once. The top ten clones comprise less than 25% of the sample.

Broader findings and caveats from the paper: A model built on a 13 V-J signature distinguished ophthalmopathy from stable hyperthyroidism, reaching about 88% sensitivity and approximately 83% specificity in cross-validation and 80%/75% in testing. Most expanded thyroid clonotypes (frequency above 0.001) were also found in blood, which suggests that blood repertoires may mirror thyroid immune responses. In validation, the model predicted progression to ophthalmopathy with approximately 69% sensitivity and about 73% specificity, a median of 6.5 months before onset. Sample size was not statistically predetermined, and investigators were not blinded to group allocation.

The germline V gene specifies MGHDK as CDR1 and SYGVNS as CDR2. Germline trimming amounts to 2 bases on V and 7 bases on J, with 7 as the count of junction bases outside the gene matches. From cysteine to phenylalanine, the CDR3 is 15 amino acids long. Only CDR3 DNA remains: 45 bases, in frame from the first base. This clonotype has at least ten counts. Its antigen remains unidentified. No quality values exist for individual bases; no much larger clone is one base distant. Hyperthyroidism patients were aged 18 to 65 years and newly diagnosed, with disease duration of less than 2 months. Exclusion was applied to patients with uncontrolled infections, other autoimmune diseases, pregnancy or lactation. Diagnoses relied on clinical symptoms, serum thyroxine and TRAb, thyroid ultrasound and orbital computed tomography. Blood from progressor patients was drawn when they were first diagnosed with hyperthyroidism, before any ophthalmopathy symptoms appeared. PBMCs were isolated from around 10 ml of fresh peripheral blood by Ficoll-Paque density gradient centrifugation. Progressor patients were first diagnosed with Graves' hyperthyroidism and then developed ophthalmopathy during follow-up. Total RNA was extracted using Trizol reagent, and RNA quality was assessed on an Agilent 2100 Bioanalyzer.

This chain is built from TRBV25-1 and TRBJ2-1; 8 bases in between match TRBD2. Input material: blood. The clonotype comes from a man aged 25-40 years with Graves' hyperthyroidism that later progressed to Graves' ophthalmopathy. The nucleotide sequence is TGTGCCAGCAGTGAAGGGAGCGGGGGAGGAAATGAGCAGTTCTTC. This sequence encodes CASSEGSGGGNEQFF.